These T cell receptor beta chains were read from a single sample in a study of CD8 T cells in ankylosing spondylitis. One entry per CDR3 protein results from TCRdb running MiXCR on the 5' RACE reads. The table lists fewer than 400,000 distinct CDR3 sequences, approximately 15% of them singletons. Specimen: blood, either unsorted or a sorted T cell fraction (not recorded which). The receptors were sampled from a male donor with ankylosing spondylitis or in good health (not recorded which). Each CDR3 is given with its conserved first and last residue. The order of the fields is clone size, V gene, D gene, J gene, CDR3 protein, CDR3 DNA. The D gene is left open where the match is weak. The listing skips clone size in some rows; elsewhere it reads once, few, many or a size class.

clone size: NA
V gene: TRBV3-1
D gene: NA
J gene: TRBJ2-2
CDR3 protein: CASSQGTHPGELFF
CDR3 DNA: TGTGCCAGCAGCCAAGGGACACACCCCGGGGAGCTGTTTTTT

clone size: NA
V gene: TRBV5-1
D gene: NA
J gene: TRBJ1-5
CDR3 protein: CASSLSPLTDYSNQPQHF
CDR3 DNA: TGCGCCAGCAGCTTGTCCCCTTTGACAGATTATAGCAATCAGCCCCAGCATTTT

clone size: NA
V gene: TRBV30
D gene: TRBD2
J gene: TRBJ2-7
CDR3 protein: CAWSTQRDFSRPSYEQYF
CDR3 DNA: TGTGCCTGGAGTACCCAGCGGGATTTTTCCCGCCCTTCCTACGAGCAGTACTTC

clone size: NA
V gene: TRBV4-2
D gene: NA
J gene: TRBJ2-3
CDR3 protein: CASSPFPGDTQYF
CDR3 DNA: TGTGCCAGCAGCCCCTTCCCTGGAGATACGCAGTATTTT

clone size: many
V gene: TRBV29-1
D gene: NA
J gene: TRBJ1-1
CDR3 protein: CSVAGQGNTEAFF
CDR3 DNA: TGCAGCGTTGCTGGTCAAGGAAACACTGAAGCTTTCTTT

clone size: few
V gene: TRBV13
D gene: TRBD2
J gene: TRBJ2-1
CDR3 protein: CASSLAGVAGGRQFF
CDR3 DNA: TGTGCCAGCAGCTTAGCGGGAGTAGCGGGAGGTCGGCAGTTCTTC

clone size: few
V gene: TRBV5-1
D gene: TRBD1
J gene: TRBJ2-3
CDR3 protein: CASSEKGQGAADTQYF
CDR3 DNA: TGCGCCAGCAGCGAGAAGGGACAGGGGGCGGCAGATACGCAGTATTTT

clone size: NA
V gene: TRBV12-3/TRBV12-4
D gene: NA
J gene: TRBJ2-1
CDR3 protein: CASSLPPPKLGEQFF
CDR3 DNA: TGTGCCAGCAGTTTACCACCCCCAAAGTTGGGTGAGCAGTTCTTC

clone size: few
V gene: TRBV7-2
D gene: TRBD1
J gene: TRBJ1-5
CDR3 protein: CASSRSTGVNQPQHF
CDR3 DNA: TGTGCCAGCAGCCGTTCTACAGGGGTAAATCAGCCCCAGCATTTT

clone size: many
V gene: TRBV29-1
D gene: NA
J gene: TRBJ1-1
CDR3 protein: CSVEGQGGTEAFF
CDR3 DNA: TGCAGCGTTGAGGGGCAGGGTGGGACTGAAGCTTTCTTT

clone size: few
V gene: TRBV12-3/TRBV12-4
D gene: NA
J gene: TRBJ2-1
CDR3 protein: CASSFRPERLYNEQFF
CDR3 DNA: TGTGCCAGCAGTTTCAGGCCGGAAAGGCTTTACAATGAGCAGTTCTTC

clone size: few
V gene: TRBV5-1
D gene: NA
J gene: TRBJ2-3
CDR3 protein: CASSFEAPSTDTQYF
CDR3 DNA: TGCGCCAGCAGCTTCGAGGCGCCGAGCACAGATACGCAGTATTTT

clone size: few
V gene: TRBV5-1
D gene: NA
J gene: TRBJ2-1
CDR3 protein: CASSLSMYNEQFF
CDR3 DNA: TGCGCCAGCAGCTTGTCTATGTACAATGAGCAGTTCTTC

clone size: few
V gene: TRBV5-6
D gene: NA
J gene: TRBJ2-2
CDR3 protein: CASSLIRLNTGELFF
CDR3 DNA: TGTGCCAGCAGCTTGATACGCCTCAACACCGGGGAGCTGTTTTTT

clone size: NA
V gene: TRBV7-9
D gene: NA
J gene: TRBJ2-7
CDR3 protein: CASQAVGSYEQYF
CDR3 DNA: TGTGCCAGTCAGGCGGTTGGGTCCTACGAGCAGTACTTC

clone size: NA
V gene: TRBV25-1
D gene: TRBD1
J gene: TRBJ2-5
CDR3 protein: CASSGTGRETQYF
CDR3 DNA: TGTGCCAGCAGCGGGACAGGGCGAGAGACCCAGTACTTC

clone size: few
V gene: TRBV6-4
D gene: NA
J gene: TRBJ2-1
CDR3 protein: CASSDSHEQFF
CDR3 DNA: TGTGCCAGCAGTGACAGCCATGAGCAGTTCTTC

clone size: few
V gene: TRBV7-9
D gene: NA
J gene: TRBJ1-1
CDR3 protein: CASSLAGGDTEVFF
CDR3 DNA: TGTGCCAGCAGCCTGGCGGGGGGCGACACTGAAGTTTTCTTT

clone size: NA
V gene: TRBV20-1
D gene: TRBD2
J gene: TRBJ2-7
CDR3 protein: CSATYPGLAGGFSYEQYF
CDR3 DNA: TGCAGTGCTACCTATCCGGGACTAGCGGGGGGGTTCTCGTACGAGCAGTACTTC

clone size: few
V gene: TRBV5-4
D gene: NA
J gene: TRBJ2-3
CDR3 protein: CASSHTGSTDTQYF
CDR3 DNA: TGTGCCAGCTCGCACACAGGAAGCACAGATACGCAGTATTTT

clone size: few
V gene: TRBV7-9
D gene: TRBD1
J gene: TRBJ1-5
CDR3 protein: CASSQHDRVQAQHF
CDR3 DNA: TGTGCCAGCAGCCAACACGACAGGGTACAGGCCCAGCATTTT

clone size: few
V gene: TRBV12-3/TRBV12-4
D gene: NA
J gene: TRBJ2-2
CDR3 protein: CASNAQRRVTGELFF
CDR3 DNA: TGTGCCAGCAACGCACAACGGAGGGTGACCGGGGAGCTGTTTTTT

clone size: NA
V gene: TRBV4-2
D gene: NA
J gene: TRBJ2-1
CDR3 protein: CASSPNLQGPYNEQFF
CDR3 DNA: TGTGCCAGCAGCCCAAACCTACAGGGCCCCTACAATGAGCAGTTCTTC

clone size: few
V gene: TRBV27
D gene: NA
J gene: TRBJ1-1
CDR3 protein: CASAIAGRPNTEAFF
CDR3 DNA: TGTGCCAGCGCCATAGCGGGACGTCCGAACACTGAAGCTTTCTTT

clone size: many
V gene: TRBV5-1
D gene: TRBD1
J gene: TRBJ2-5
CDR3 protein: CASSPDRTGSETQYF
CDR3 DNA: TGCGCCAGCAGCCCGGATCGGACAGGGTCAGAGACCCAGTACTTC

clone size: few
V gene: TRBV12-3/TRBV12-4
D gene: NA
J gene: TRBJ1-1
CDR3 protein: CASTTAGLNTEAFF
CDR3 DNA: TGTGCCAGCACAACGGCAGGGTTGAACACTGAAGCTTTCTTT

clone size: few
V gene: TRBV19
D gene: NA
J gene: TRBJ2-2
CDR3 protein: CASSSRDRTGELFF
CDR3 DNA: TGTGCCAGTAGTAGCCGAGACCGCACCGGGGAGCTGTTTTTT

clone size: few
V gene: TRBV4-1
D gene: NA
J gene: TRBJ2-3
CDR3 protein: CASSPGVDGITDTQYF
CDR3 DNA: TGCGCCAGCAGCCCCGGGGTGGATGGGATCACAGATACGCAGTATTTT

clone size: few
V gene: TRBV3-1
D gene: TRBD1
J gene: TRBJ1-2
CDR3 protein: CASSQGDRAYGYTF
CDR3 DNA: TGTGCCAGCAGCCAAGGTGACAGGGCCTATGGCTACACCTTC

clone size: few
V gene: TRBV12-3/TRBV12-4
D gene: NA
J gene: TRBJ1-5
CDR3 protein: CASSFGLTLRDQPQHF
CDR3 DNA: TGTGCCAGCAGTTTTGGCCTTACCCTCAGGGATCAGCCCCAGCATTTT

clone size: NA
V gene: TRBV7-9
D gene: NA
J gene: TRBJ2-1
CDR3 protein: CASSLPGSNEQFF
CDR3 DNA: TGTGCCAGCAGCTTACCCGGGAGCAATGAGCAGTTCTTC

clone size: few
V gene: TRBV5-1
D gene: TRBD2
J gene: TRBJ2-3
CDR3 protein: CASSPGTRGTDTQYF
CDR3 DNA: TGCGCCAGCAGCCCCGGGACTAGGGGCACAGATACGCAGTATTTT

clone size: NA
V gene: TRBV11-2
D gene: TRBD2
J gene: TRBJ2-3
CDR3 protein: CASSWKGVGRAVSTDTQYF
CDR3 DNA: TGTGCCAGCAGCTGGAAGGGGGTCGGGAGGGCCGTTTCTACAGATACGCAGTATTTT

clone size: NA
V gene: TRBV7-2
D gene: NA
J gene: TRBJ2-5
CDR3 protein: CASSPRAGAQETQYF
CDR3 DNA: TGTGCCAGCAGCCCGCGGGCGGGGGCACAAGAGACCCAGTACTTC

clone size: many
V gene: TRBV10-3
D gene: TRBD1
J gene: TRBJ1-3
CDR3 protein: CAISDSTGDGNTIYF
CDR3 DNA: TGTGCCATCAGTGACTCGACAGGGGATGGAAACACCATATATTTT

clone size: few
V gene: TRBV5-1
D gene: NA
J gene: TRBJ1-6
CDR3 protein: CASSLGRERGNSPLHF
CDR3 DNA: TGCGCCAGCAGCTTGGGGCGGGAGAGAGGTAATTCACCCCTCCACTTT

clone size: few
V gene: TRBV20-1
D gene: TRBD1
J gene: TRBJ2-5
CDR3 protein: CSATISGQAQETQYF
CDR3 DNA: TGCAGTGCTACGATATCGGGACAGGCCCAAGAGACCCAGTACTTC

clone size: few
V gene: TRBV10-3
D gene: NA
J gene: TRBJ2-5
CDR3 protein: CAISEALRGETQYF
CDR3 DNA: TGTGCCATCAGTGAGGCGCTACGGGGGGAGACCCAGTACTTC

clone size: NA
V gene: TRBV7-9
D gene: NA
J gene: TRBJ1-2
CDR3 protein: CASSPQGLANYGYTF
CDR3 DNA: TGTGCCAGCAGCCCCCAGGGGTTAGCTAACTATGGCTACACCTTC

clone size: few
V gene: TRBV2
D gene: NA
J gene: TRBJ2-3
CDR3 protein: CASGFLNTQYF
CDR3 DNA: TGTGCCAGCGGATTTCTGAATACGCAGTATTTT

clone size: many
V gene: TRBV5-1
D gene: NA
J gene: TRBJ1-1
CDR3 protein: CASCLTGNTEAFF
CDR3 DNA: TGCGCCAGCTGCCTAACAGGGAACACTGAAGCTTTCTTT

clone size: NA
V gene: TRBV5-1
D gene: NA
J gene: TRBJ1-1
CDR3 protein: CASSQTVNTEAFF
CDR3 DNA: TGCGCCAGCAGCCAGACAGTGAACACTGAAGCTTTCTTT

clone size: many
V gene: TRBV11-2
D gene: NA
J gene: TRBJ2-1
CDR3 protein: CASSLDTGSSYNEQFF
CDR3 DNA: TGTGCCAGCAGCTTAGATACCGGGAGCTCCTACAATGAGCAGTTCTTC

clone size: many
V gene: TRBV12-3/TRBV12-4
D gene: NA
J gene: TRBJ1-1
CDR3 protein: CASSFQEGGTEAFF
CDR3 DNA: TGTGCCAGCAGTTTTCAGGAAGGGGGAACTGAAGCTTTCTTT

clone size: NA
V gene: TRBV27
D gene: NA
J gene: TRBJ1-1
CDR3 protein: CASRGGEGEAFF
CDR3 DNA: TGTGCCAGCAGAGGGGGGGAGGGTGAAGCTTTCTTT

clone size: many
V gene: TRBV3-1
D gene: NA
J gene: TRBJ2-5
CDR3 protein: CASSQGVGVQETQYF
CDR3 DNA: TGTGCCAGCAGCCAAGGAGTGGGGGTTCAAGAGACCCAGTACTTC

clone size: few
V gene: TRBV27
D gene: NA
J gene: TRBJ2-5
CDR3 protein: CASSLAWQETQYF
CDR3 DNA: TGTGCCAGCAGTTTAGCCTGGCAAGAGACCCAGTACTTC

clone size: few
V gene: TRBV5-1
D gene: NA
J gene: TRBJ2-7
CDR3 protein: CASSPQGRNEEEQYF
CDR3 DNA: TGCGCCAGCAGCCCCCAGGGGCGCAACGAGGAGGAGCAGTACTTC

clone size: few
V gene: TRBV6-1
D gene: TRBD1
J gene: TRBJ2-2
CDR3 protein: CASALDRGRSGELFF
CDR3 DNA: TGTGCCAGCGCACTGGACAGGGGGCGATCCGGGGAGCTGTTTTTT

clone size: NA
V gene: TRBV20-1
D gene: NA
J gene: TRBJ2-7
CDR3 protein: CSAEGLSYEQYF
CDR3 DNA: TGCAGTGCTGAGGGACTTAGCTACGAGCAGTACTTC

clone size: NA
V gene: TRBV7-2
D gene: NA
J gene: TRBJ2-7
CDR3 protein: CASSLAGGIDEQYF
CDR3 DNA: TGTGCCAGCAGCTTAGCGGGAGGAATTGATGAGCAGTACTTC

clone size: NA
V gene: TRBV29-1
D gene: NA
J gene: TRBJ2-5
CDR3 protein: CSVAVKETQYF
CDR3 DNA: TGCAGCGTTGCAGTCAAAGAGACCCAGTACTTC

clone size: few
V gene: TRBV9
D gene: TRBD2
J gene: TRBJ2-7
CDR3 protein: CASSPQTSGSWYEQYF
CDR3 DNA: TGTGCCAGCAGCCCTCAGACTAGCGGGAGCTGGTACGAGCAGTACTTC

clone size: NA
V gene: TRBV5-1
D gene: NA
J gene: TRBJ1-3
CDR3 protein: CASSAGTEGNTIYF
CDR3 DNA: TGCGCCAGCAGCGCCGGGACGGAAGGAAACACCATATATTTT